This T cell receptor (beta chain) emerged from a study of blood T cells in healthy people across ages. Alongside a J-beta primer mix, a sample-barcoded 5' primer served in a second PCR lasting about 7 to 11 cycles. TCRdb ran MiXCR on the 5' RACE reads and lists one entry per CDR3 protein. Of over 1.5 million distinct CDR3 sequences in the sample, roughly 49% were seen once. With respect to this clonotype: What it binds is not known.

Study-level points and caveats: Per million T cells, TCR beta diversity dropped roughly linearly as age increased.

The germline V and J ends were trimmed by 5 bases and 2 bases, with 15 bases remaining between them. Germline CDR1 and CDR2: SGHDN and FVKESK. CDR3 length: 15 amino acids. This receptor was identified in a woman aged 40 to 50 in good health. The rearrangement links TRBV14 to TRBJ2-5, with TRBD2 as a possible D gene (6 bases). What was sequenced was blood. The CDR3 DNA follows: TGTGCCAGCAGCAAGGGACTGGCCCCGCAAGAGACCCAGTACTTC. This codes for CASSKGLAPQETQYF.